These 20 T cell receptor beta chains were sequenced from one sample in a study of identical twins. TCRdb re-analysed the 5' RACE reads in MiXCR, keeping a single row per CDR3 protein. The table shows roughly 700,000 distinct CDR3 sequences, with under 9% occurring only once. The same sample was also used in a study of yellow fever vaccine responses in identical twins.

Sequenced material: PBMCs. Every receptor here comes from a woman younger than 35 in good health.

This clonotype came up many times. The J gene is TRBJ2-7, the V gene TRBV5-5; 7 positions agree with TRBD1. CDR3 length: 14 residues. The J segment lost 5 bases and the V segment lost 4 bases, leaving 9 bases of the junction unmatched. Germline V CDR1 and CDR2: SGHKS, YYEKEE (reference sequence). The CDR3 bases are TGTGCCAGCAGCCTTAACAGGGGTAGGAACGAGCAGTACTTC. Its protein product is CASSLNRGRNEQYF. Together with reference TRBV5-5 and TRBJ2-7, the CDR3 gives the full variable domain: DAGVTQSPTHLIKTRGQQVTLRCSPISGHKSVSWYQQVLGQGPQFIFQYYEKEERGRGNFPDRFSARQFPNYSSELNVNALLLGDSALYLCASSLNRGRNEQYFGPGTRLTVT.

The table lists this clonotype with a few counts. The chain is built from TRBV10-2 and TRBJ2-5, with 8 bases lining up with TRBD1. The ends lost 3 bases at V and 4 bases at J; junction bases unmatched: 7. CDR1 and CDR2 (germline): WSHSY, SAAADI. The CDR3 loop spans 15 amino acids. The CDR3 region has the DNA TGCGCCAGCAGTGATGAAGACAGGGGAGGAGAGACCCAGTACTTC. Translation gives CASSDEDRGGETQYF.

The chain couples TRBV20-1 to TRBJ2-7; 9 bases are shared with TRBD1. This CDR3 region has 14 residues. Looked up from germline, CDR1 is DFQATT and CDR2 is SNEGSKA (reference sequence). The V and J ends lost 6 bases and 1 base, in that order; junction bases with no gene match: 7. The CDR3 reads CSAKTGGVSYEQYF. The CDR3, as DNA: TGCAGTGCCAAGACAGGGGGTGTATCCTACGAGCAGTACTTC.

CDR3 residues: CSALVGLAGGLRSIYEQYF. For the CDR3, the DNA is TGCAGTGCCCTCGTTGGACTAGCGGGGGGGCTAAGATCGATCTACGAGCAGTACTTC. This chain links TRBV20-1 with TRBJ2-7, with 15 bases that match TRBD2. The CDR3 loop spans 19 amino acids. The germline V gene encodes CDR1 DFQATT and CDR2 SNEGSKA (reference sequence). V gave up 6 bases and J gave up 3 bases; unmatched junction bases: 18.

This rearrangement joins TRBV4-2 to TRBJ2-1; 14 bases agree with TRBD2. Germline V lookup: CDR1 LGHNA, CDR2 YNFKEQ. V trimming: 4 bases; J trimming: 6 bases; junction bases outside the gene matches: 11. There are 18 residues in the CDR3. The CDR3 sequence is CASSPGEGLAGVRNEQFF. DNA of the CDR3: TGTGCCAGCAGCCCGGGAGAGGGACTAGCGGGAGTTCGCAATGAGCAGTTCTTC.

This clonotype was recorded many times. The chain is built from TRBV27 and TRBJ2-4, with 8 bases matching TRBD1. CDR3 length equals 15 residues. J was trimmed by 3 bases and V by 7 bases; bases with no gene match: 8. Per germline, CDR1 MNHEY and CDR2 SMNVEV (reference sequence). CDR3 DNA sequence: TGTGCCAGCACGACAGGGGCCGGTGGCAAAAACATTCAGTACTTC. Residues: CASTTGAGGKNIQYF.

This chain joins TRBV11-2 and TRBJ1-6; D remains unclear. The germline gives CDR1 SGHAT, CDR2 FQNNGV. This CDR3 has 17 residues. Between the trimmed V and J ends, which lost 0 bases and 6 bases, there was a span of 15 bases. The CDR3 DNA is TGTGCCAGCAGCTTAGACGAGTATCTGGGCTCTAATTCACCCCTCCACTTT. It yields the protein CASSLDEYLGSNSPLHF.

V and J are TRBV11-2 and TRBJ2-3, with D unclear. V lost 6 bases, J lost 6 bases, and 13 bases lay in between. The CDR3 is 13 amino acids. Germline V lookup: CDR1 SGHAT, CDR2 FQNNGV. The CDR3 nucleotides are TGTGCCAGCAGTCCATACCCTTCGGATACGCAGTATTTT. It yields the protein CASSPYPSDTQYF.

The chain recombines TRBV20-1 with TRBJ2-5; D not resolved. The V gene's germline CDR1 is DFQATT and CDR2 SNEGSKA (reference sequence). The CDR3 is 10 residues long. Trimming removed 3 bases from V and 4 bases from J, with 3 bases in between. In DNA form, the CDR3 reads TGCAGTGCTAGTGTAGAGACCCAGTACTTC. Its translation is CSASVETQYF.

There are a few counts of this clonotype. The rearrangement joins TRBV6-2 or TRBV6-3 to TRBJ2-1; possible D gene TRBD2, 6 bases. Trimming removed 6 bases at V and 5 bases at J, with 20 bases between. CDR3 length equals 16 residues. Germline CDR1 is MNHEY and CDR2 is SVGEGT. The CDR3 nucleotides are TGTGCCAGCAGCTACCCTGGAAGGAGGGTGGACAATGAGCAGTTCTTC. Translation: CASSYPGRRVDNEQFF.

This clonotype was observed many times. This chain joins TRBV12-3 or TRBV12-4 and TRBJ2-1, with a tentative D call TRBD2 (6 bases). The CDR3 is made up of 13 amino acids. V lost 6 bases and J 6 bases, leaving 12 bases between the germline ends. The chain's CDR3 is CASSTTSPNEQFF. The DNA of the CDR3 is TGTGCCAGCAGCACCACTAGCCCCAATGAGCAGTTCTTC.

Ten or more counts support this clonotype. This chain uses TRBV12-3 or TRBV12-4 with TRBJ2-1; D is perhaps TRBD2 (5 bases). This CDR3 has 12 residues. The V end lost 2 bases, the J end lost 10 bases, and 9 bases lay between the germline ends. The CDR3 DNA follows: TGTGCCAGCAGTTTACCTCAGCGGGAGCAGTTCTTC. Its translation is CASSLPQREQFF.

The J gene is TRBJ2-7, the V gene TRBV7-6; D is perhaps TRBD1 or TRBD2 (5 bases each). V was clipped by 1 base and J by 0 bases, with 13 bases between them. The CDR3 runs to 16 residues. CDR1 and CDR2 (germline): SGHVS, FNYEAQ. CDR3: CASSLGGRDGSYEQYF. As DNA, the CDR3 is TGTGCCAGCAGCTTAGGGGGTCGGGACGGCTCCTACGAGCAGTACTTC.

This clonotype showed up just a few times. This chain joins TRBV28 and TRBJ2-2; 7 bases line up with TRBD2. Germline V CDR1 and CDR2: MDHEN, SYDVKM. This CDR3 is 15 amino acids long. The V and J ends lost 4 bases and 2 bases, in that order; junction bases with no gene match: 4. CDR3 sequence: CASSSPSGNTGELFF. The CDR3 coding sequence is TGTGCCAGCAGTTCACCTAGCGGTAACACCGGGGAGCTGTTTTTT.

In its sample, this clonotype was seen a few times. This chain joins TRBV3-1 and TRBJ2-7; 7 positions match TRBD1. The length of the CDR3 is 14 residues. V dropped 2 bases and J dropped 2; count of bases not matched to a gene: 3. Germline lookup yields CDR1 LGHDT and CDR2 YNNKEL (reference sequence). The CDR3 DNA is TGTGCCAGCAGCCAAAGACAGGGACCCTACGAGCAGTACTTC. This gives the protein CASSQRQGPYEQYF.

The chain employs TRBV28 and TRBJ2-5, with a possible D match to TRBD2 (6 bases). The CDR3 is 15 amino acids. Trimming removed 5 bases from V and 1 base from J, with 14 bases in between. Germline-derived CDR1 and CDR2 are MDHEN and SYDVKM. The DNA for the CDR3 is TGTGCCAGCAGTCCGTTGAGGGACTCCCAAGAGACCCAGTACTTC. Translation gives CASSPLRDSQETQYF.

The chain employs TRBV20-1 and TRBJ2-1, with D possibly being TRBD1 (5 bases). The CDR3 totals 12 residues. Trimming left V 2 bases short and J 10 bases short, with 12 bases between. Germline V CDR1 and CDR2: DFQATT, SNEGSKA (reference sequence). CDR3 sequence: CSARPGYGEQFF. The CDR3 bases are TGCAGTGCTAGACCAGGGTATGGAGAGCAGTTCTTC.

CDR3 in amino acids: CSARDNQEHQPQHF. The CDR3 nucleotides read TGCAGTGCTAGAGATAATCAGGAACATCAGCCCCAGCATTTT. This rearrangement joins TRBV20-1 to TRBJ1-5; no clear D. CDR1 is DFQATT, CDR2 SNEGSKA, per germline (reference sequence). Deletions cut 0 bases from V and 5 bases from J, with 11 bases between. The CDR3 has 14 amino acids.

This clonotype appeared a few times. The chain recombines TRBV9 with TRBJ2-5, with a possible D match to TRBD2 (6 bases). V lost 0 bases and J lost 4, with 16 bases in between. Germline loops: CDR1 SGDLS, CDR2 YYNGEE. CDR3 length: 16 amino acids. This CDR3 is CASSVALGAGGETQYF. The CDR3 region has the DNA TGTGCCAGCAGCGTAGCTCTCGGGGCCGGGGGAGAGACCCAGTACTTC.

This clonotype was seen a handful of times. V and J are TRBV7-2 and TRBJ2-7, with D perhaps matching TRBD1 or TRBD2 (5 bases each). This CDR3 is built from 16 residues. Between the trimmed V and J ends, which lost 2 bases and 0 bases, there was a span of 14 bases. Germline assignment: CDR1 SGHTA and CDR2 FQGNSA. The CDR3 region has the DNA TGTGCCAGCAGCTTAATGGGAAGTGGGGGCTCCTACGAGCAGTACTTC. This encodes CASSLMGSGGSYEQYF.